This TCR beta chain was recorded in a study of shared clonotypes between healthy human individuals. This clone has just one count. V was pared by 6 bases and J by 2 bases, with 15 bases between. Germline CDR1 SGHAT, CDR2 FQNNGV. CDR3 length equals 15 residues. The repertoire was sequenced with immunoSEQ multiplex PCR; TCRdb's copy has only in-frame clones and lacks some. The table lists just over 2,000,000 clones, approximately 95% of them singletons. The chain joins TRBV11-2 to TRBJ2-3; perhaps TRBD2 as D (7 bases). Sample: naive CD4+ T cells sorted from blood. Sample subset: CD45RA+ positively selected. This sequence originates from a man between 18 and 29 years old in good health. The CDR3 loop is CASSDRGGVTDTQYF. The CDR3 DNA is TGTGCCAGCAGTGACAGAGGGGGGGTCACAGATACGCAGTATTTT.